The entry below describes one T cell receptor (beta chain). Its antigen is currently not known. Base-call qualities are not available, and no considerably larger clone is one nucleotide away. The record originates from a study of yellow fever vaccine responses in identical twins (dated by TCRdb to between 2017 and 2018). For the study in its entirety: In identical twins, the study followed T cell clones that responded to the vaccine with precision.

Library construction relied on RT-PCR. The instrument was an Illumina HiSeq 2500. TCRdb applied fastp at Q25 and MiXCR to the public reads, then kept only in-frame beta chains. Each entry is one CDR3 protein sequence, shown with its most common DNA and genes. The table for this sample lists roughly 7,200 distinct CDR3 sequences; roughly 89% of them were counted only once. The top ten clonotypes cover under 4.5% of the sample. Results and caveats for the whole study, not just this receptor: The T cell response to vaccination in identical twins was reported by the authors to appear partly convergent and partly personalized.

The CDR3 holds 15 amino acids from the cysteine to the phenylalanine. Left in the record is the CDR3 DNA by itself, 45 bases read in frame from the first base. V and J lose 7 bases and 0 bases, and a span of 14 bases separates them. According to the germline V gene (reference sequence), CDR1 reads SEHNR and CDR2 reads FQNEAQ. This sequence originates from a woman aged 18 to 35 who received the yellow fever vaccine. Donor details come from another sample of the same person, matched by shared clones. This material consisted of T cells from blood (PBMCs), unsorted or a sorted subset (not recorded which), taken before or after yellow fever vaccination (not recorded which). The V gene is TRBV7-9 and the J gene is TRBJ2-3; no D gene is confidently identified. CDR3 protein: CASTPPGTSTDTQYF. The DNA reads as follows: TGTGCCAGCACGCCCCCCGGTACTAGCACAGATACGCAGTATTTT.